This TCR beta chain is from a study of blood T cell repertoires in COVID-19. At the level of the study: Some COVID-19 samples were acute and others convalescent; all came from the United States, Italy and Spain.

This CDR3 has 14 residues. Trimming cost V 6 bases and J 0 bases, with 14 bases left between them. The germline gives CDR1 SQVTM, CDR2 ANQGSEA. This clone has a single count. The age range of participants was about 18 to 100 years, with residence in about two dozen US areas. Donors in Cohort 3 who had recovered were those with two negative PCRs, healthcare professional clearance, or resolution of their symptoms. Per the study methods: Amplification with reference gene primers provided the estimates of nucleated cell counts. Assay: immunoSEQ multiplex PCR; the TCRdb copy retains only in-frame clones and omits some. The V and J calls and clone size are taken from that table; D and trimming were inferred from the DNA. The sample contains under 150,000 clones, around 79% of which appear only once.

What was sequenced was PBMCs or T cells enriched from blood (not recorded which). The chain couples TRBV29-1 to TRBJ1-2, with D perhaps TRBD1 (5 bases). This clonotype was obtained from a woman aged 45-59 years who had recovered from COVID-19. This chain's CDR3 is CSVPGGRANYGYTF. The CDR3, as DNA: TGCAGCGTCCCGGGGGGTAGAGCTAACTATGGCTACACCTTC.